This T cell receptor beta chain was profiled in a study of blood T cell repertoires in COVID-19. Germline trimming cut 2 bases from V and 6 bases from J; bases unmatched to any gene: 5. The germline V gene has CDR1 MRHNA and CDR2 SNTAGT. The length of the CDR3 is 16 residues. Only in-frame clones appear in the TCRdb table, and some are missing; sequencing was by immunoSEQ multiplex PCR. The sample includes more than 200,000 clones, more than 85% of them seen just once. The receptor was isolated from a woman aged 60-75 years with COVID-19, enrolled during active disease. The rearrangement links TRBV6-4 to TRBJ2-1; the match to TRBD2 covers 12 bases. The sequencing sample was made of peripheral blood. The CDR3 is CASSDDLAGGLNEQFF. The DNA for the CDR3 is TGTGCCAGCAGTGACGACCTAGCGGGAGGGCTCAATGAGCAGTTCTTC.